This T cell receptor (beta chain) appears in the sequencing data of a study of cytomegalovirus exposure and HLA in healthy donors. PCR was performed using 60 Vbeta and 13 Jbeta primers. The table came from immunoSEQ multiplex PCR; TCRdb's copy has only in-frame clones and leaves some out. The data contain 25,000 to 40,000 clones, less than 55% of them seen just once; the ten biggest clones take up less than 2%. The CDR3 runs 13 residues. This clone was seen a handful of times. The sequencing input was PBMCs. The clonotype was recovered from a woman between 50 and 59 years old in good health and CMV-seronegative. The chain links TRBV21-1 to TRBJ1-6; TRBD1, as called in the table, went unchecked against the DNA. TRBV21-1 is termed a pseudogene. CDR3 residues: CASSNDRGSPLHF. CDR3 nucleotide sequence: TGTGCCAGCAGCAACGACAGGGGTTCACCCCTCCACTTT.